Only a few counts were recorded for the clone carrying this T cell receptor beta chain. Antigen specificity is unknown. These data are taken from a study of T-cell memory formation after mild COVID-19. Study results and limitations: Certain responding clones were present in pre-infection memory, suggesting participation of cross-reactive memory. Whereas later expanders leaned CD4+, clones contracting day 15 to 85 showed a balanced CD4/CD8 makeup.

The length of the CDR3 is 12 residues. Trimming left V 3 bases short and J 6 bases short, with 8 bases between. CDR1 is ENHRY, CDR2 SYGVKD, per germline. 5'RACE with constant-segment primers built TCRalpha and TCRbeta cDNA libraries with UMIs. One entry per CDR3 protein results from TCRdb running MiXCR on the 5' RACE reads. The sample contains a few hundred thousand distinct CDR3 sequences, 24% of which appear only once. The chain recombines TRBV10-3 with TRBJ1-1; no clear D gene. The TCR comes from an adult woman who had mild COVID-19 (a few samples of this study predate the infection). Cell type and time point are not known. Input material: PBMCs or a T cell subset sorted from them (not recorded which). CDR3 in DNA: TGTGCCATCAGTGATGGGATGGCTGAAGCTTTCTTT. Protein sequence: CAISDGMAEAFF.